This TCR beta chain stems from a study of radiotherapy plus CTLA-4 blockade in lung cancer (dated by TCRdb to the late 2010s). Study-level background: Objective responses occurred in 18% of enrolled patients, and just over 30% achieved disease control. On the study overall, not on this receptor specifically: After treatment with radiotherapy and ipilimumab, TCR clones that originated in tumors expanded in peripheral blood. The strongest predictors of response, as reported, were early dynamic changes in blood T cell clones along with a rise in serum interferon-beta after radiation.

In this study, focal radiation therapy paired with CTLA-4 blockade (ipilimumab) was tested in patients who had chemo-refractory metastatic non-small-cell lung cancer. Worth noting for this clone: No antigen is known for it. Base qualities are not recorded, but no much larger clone differs from it by a single base.

Relative to germline, V is missing 4 bases and J is missing 0 bases, with 3 bases of the junction outside any gene match. From cysteine to phenylalanine, the CDR3 is 15 amino acids long. This entry keeps only the CDR3 DNA: 45 bases, framed from base 1. CDR1 MGHRA and CDR2 YSYEKL were looked up in the germline V gene. The receptor library was made with the immunoSEQ multiplex PCR assay. As stored in TCRdb, this immuneACCESS dataset retains in-frame rearrangements with V and J assigned. A fraction of the clones does not appear; measured against another copy, unresolved V genes explain less than half of the discrepancy, and the remainder lacks a known reason. Across this sample there are 58,000 or so clones, with roughly 80% seen only once. Jointly, the top ten make up over 15% of the sample.

Recombination joined TRBV4-1 with TRBJ2-7; TRBD2 matches 10 bases in the middle. This material consisted of peripheral blood, taken from a patient treated with radiotherapy plus ipilimumab. The TCR sequence derives from a human donor with non-small cell lung cancer who had a complete response to radiotherapy plus ipilimumab. This receptor carries the CDR3 CASSRTSGNSYEQYF. The nucleotides are TGCGCCAGCAGCCGTACTAGCGGGAACTCCTACGAGCAGTACTTC.